These 21 T cell receptor beta chains came from one sample sequenced in a study of T cells in Graves' hyperthyroidism and ophthalmopathy. The TCR beta CDR3 regions underwent amplification using RNA transcripts as the source. Researchers ran a first-round RT-PCR on the TCR CDR3 using the HTBI primer set. TCRdb re-analysed the multiplex PCR reads in MiXCR, keeping a single row per CDR3 protein. The sample contains approximately 690,000 distinct CDR3 sequences, around 21% of which appear only once. The sample taken for sequencing was blood. These receptor sequences come from a man younger than 45 with Graves' ophthalmopathy.

Ten or more counts support this clonotype. The V gene is TRBV5-1, the J gene TRBJ2-7; 10 nucleotides agree with TRBD1. The CDR3 runs 14 residues. Germline V gene lookup returns CDR1 SGHRS and CDR2 YFSETQ. After removal of 0 bases from V and 5 bases from J, the junction contained 2 bases not matched to a gene. The CDR3 DNA sequence: TGCGCCAGCAGCTTGGAGACAGGGGGCCACGAGCAGTACTTC. It translates to CASSLETGGHEQYF.

This clonotype was found a few times. The rearrangement links TRBV27 to TRBJ2-3, with 12 bases that match TRBD2. The V gene's germline CDR1 is MNHEY and CDR2 SMNVEV (reference sequence). V shed 5 bases and J 4 bases; nucleotides not matched to a gene: 7. The CDR3 contains 16 residues. As DNA, the CDR3 is TGTGCCAGCAGTCGACTAGCGGGAGATAGGGCAGATACGCAGTATTTT. The encoded protein is CASSRLAGDRADTQYF.

Points on this clonotype: This may be a read error, as it is one base from a much larger clone. The J gene is TRBJ2-5, the V gene TRBV2; TRBD2 agrees at 9 bases. Germline CDR1 reads SNHLY; CDR2 reads FYNNEI. Trimming at V came to 7 bases and at J to 5 bases, leaving 11 bases not matched to a gene. The CDR3 spans 15 residues. CDR3 sequence: CASMPLAGGVETQYF. CDR3 in DNA: TGTGCCAGCATGCCTTTGGCGGGGGGGGTGGAGACCCAGTACTTC.

This clonotype was seen ten or more times. This chain connects TRBV11-2 to TRBJ2-1; either TRBD1 or TRBD2 may supply D (5 bases each). The CDR3 totals 18 residues. The V gene's germline CDR1 is SGHAT and CDR2 FQNNGV. Trimming left V 4 bases short and J 9 bases short, with 28 bases between. The chain's CDR3 is CASSSPTWGFPIHGEQFF. The CDR3 DNA follows: TGTGCCAGCAGCTCCCCGACCTGGGGGTTTCCCATACATGGTGAGCAGTTCTTC.

This clonotype was observed a few times. The V gene is TRBV12-3 or TRBV12-4, the J gene TRBJ1-3; D is unclear. This CDR3 is 12 amino acids long. V shed 7 bases and J shed 4 bases, with 8 bases lying between them. CDR3 region: CASTSRGNTIYF. DNA for the CDR3: TGTGCCAGCACCTCGCGAGGAAACACCATATATTTT.

V usage is TRBV7-9 and J usage is TRBJ1-1; D perhaps matches TRBD1 (6 bases). V lost 2 bases and J 5 bases, leaving 12 bases between the germline ends. The CDR3 runs to 14 residues. CDR1 and CDR2 from the germline V gene are SEHNR and FQNEAQ (reference sequence). The DNA for the CDR3 is TGTGCCAGCAGCTTAAGTACGGGGGCGACTGAAGCTTTCTTT. It codes for CASSLSTGATEAFF.

This clonotype was observed at least ten times. The rearrangement joins TRBV20-1 to TRBJ2-7; TRBD2 is a possible D gene (6 bases). Per the germline V gene, CDR1 is DFQATT and CDR2 is SNEGSKA (reference sequence). With 0 bases removed from V and 0 bases from J, the gap between germline ends came to 15 bases. This CDR3 region has 16 residues. The CDR3 sequence is CSARDWAGLDSYEQYF. The CDR3 nucleotides read TGCAGTGCTAGAGATTGGGCGGGGCTCGACTCCTACGAGCAGTACTTC.

The CDR3 DNA reads as TGTGCCAGCTCACCTCCTCCACACGACGAGCAGTACTTC. Protein product: CASSPPPHDEQYF. The chain combines TRBV18 with TRBJ2-7; D not resolved. CDR3 length equals 13 residues. Germline V gene lookup returns CDR1 KGHSH and CDR2 LQKENI. V lost 3 bases, J lost 5 bases, and 11 bases lay in between.

This clonotype has only a few counts. V usage is TRBV7-2 and J usage is TRBJ2-5; the D is unclear. This CDR3 is built from 12 residues. CDR1 and CDR2 from the germline V gene are SGHTA and FQGNSA. V shed 3 bases and J shed 10 bases, with 12 bases lying between them. The CDR3 region has the DNA TGTGCCAGCAGCTTTACTGGCCCCTACCAGTACTTC. This translates into CASSFTGPYQYF.

Ten or more counts support this clonotype. The rearrangement joins TRBV13 to TRBJ2-1; 8 bases are shared with TRBD2. Germline trimming cut 4 bases from V and 3 bases from J; bases unmatched to any gene: 5. CDR1 and CDR2 (germline): PRHDT, FYEKMQ (reference sequence). The CDR3 is made up of 15 amino acids. The CDR3 bases are TGTGCCAGCAGCTCCGGGAGGGGCGACTACAATGAGCAGTTCTTC. Translating gives CASSSGRGDYNEQFF.

This clonotype was seen repeatedly, ten times or more. This sequence joins TRBV6-5 and TRBJ1-6; D is unresolved. CDR1 MNHEY and CDR2 SVGAGI come from the germline V gene. The CDR3 sequence is 15 residues long. Trimming left V 2 bases short and J 7 bases short, with 12 bases between. As DNA, the CDR3 is TGTGCCAGCAGTTACAGGGAGGACCGGAATTCACCCCTCCACTTT. This translates into CASSYREDRNSPLHF.

Ten or more counts support this clonotype. The V and J genes are TRBV11-2 and TRBJ2-1, with 12 bases fitting TRBD2. The CDR3 loop spans 20 amino acids. With V trimmed by 3 bases and J by 4 bases, 16 bases remained unmatched. CDR1 SGHAT and CDR2 FQNNGV come from the germline V gene. CDR3 loop: CASSFQGGGPSGRVYNEQFF. The CDR3 bases are TGTGCCAGCAGCTTTCAAGGGGGCGGGCCTAGCGGGAGGGTTTACAATGAGCAGTTCTTC.

This clonotype was seen a single time. This chain links TRBV5-1 with TRBJ2-5, with TRBD1 matching 9 bases. Trimming at V came to 1 base and at J to 2 bases, leaving 3 bases not matched to a gene. This CDR3 has 15 residues. Germline V gives CDR1 SGHRS, CDR2 YFSETQ. For the CDR3, the DNA is TGCGCCAGCAGCTTGAGCGGGACAGGGCAAGAGACCCAGTACTTC. Protein: CASSLSGTGQETQYF.

This clonotype was counted a few times. The chain links TRBV20-1 to TRBJ2-3, with TRBD2 identical over 12 bases. Germline V gene sequence: CDR1 DFQATT, CDR2 SNEGSKA (reference sequence). The length of the CDR3 is 16 residues. Trimming took 5 bases from V and 2 from J; bases not matched to a gene: 8. CDR3 sequence reads: CSAEGLAGFNTDTQYF. CDR3 in DNA: TGCAGTGCTGAGGGACTAGCGGGTTTTAACACAGATACGCAGTATTTT.

This chain links TRBV4-1 with TRBJ1-1, with TRBD1 identical over 10 bases. CDR3 size: 15 residues. Germline CDR1 MGHRA, CDR2 YSYEKL. The V gene end was trimmed by 4 bases and the J gene end by 3 bases; junction bases not matched to a gene: 5. The CDR3 region has the DNA TGCGCCAGCAGCCCGGGACAGGGGTTGGACACTGAAGCTTTCTTT. Translation: CASSPGQGLDTEAFF.

The rearrangement links TRBV19 to TRBJ2-3; 9 bases are a match to TRBD1. V shed 7 bases and J 8 bases; nucleotides not matched to a gene: 10. The CDR3 runs 14 residues. Germline V gene lookup returns CDR1 LNHDA and CDR2 SQIVND (reference sequence). CDR3 protein: CASTSRDRAGTQYF. The CDR3 region has the DNA TGTGCCAGTACGTCCCGGGACAGGGCGGGTACGCAGTATTTT.

The chain uses TRBV5-1 and TRBJ2-1; 7 bases agree with TRBD2. The CDR3 extends over 14 amino acids. Germline V lookup: CDR1 SGHRS, CDR2 YFSETQ. Trimming cost V 2 bases and J 2 bases; bases outside gene matches: 1. The CDR3 DNA sequence: TGCGCCAGCAGCTTCACTAGCGCCTACAATGAGCAGTTCTTC. Protein product: CASSFTSAYNEQFF.

This clonotype was detected ten times or more. The chain combines TRBV12-5 with TRBJ2-1, with D perhaps being TRBD1 or TRBD2 (5 bases each). Trimming took 5 bases from V and 8 from J, leaving 13 bases between them. Germline values: CDR1 LGHNT, CDR2 FRNRAP. The CDR3 runs 13 residues. This CDR3 is CASGHDGGDEQFF. The CDR3 DNA sequence: TGTGCTAGTGGTCATGATGGGGGAGATGAGCAGTTCTTC.

The rearrangement links TRBV15 to TRBJ1-5; TRBD1 might be the D (5 bases). Germline-derived CDR1 and CDR2 are LNHNV and YYDKDF (reference sequence). The CDR3 consists of 15 residues. V gave up 0 bases and J gave up 5 bases, with 11 bases separating them. The CDR3, as DNA: TGTGCCACCAGCAGAGACGCAGGGATCTATCAGCCCCAGCATTTT. Translated, it gives CATSRDAGIYQPQHF. Complete variable domain (other parts from reference TRBV15 and TRBJ1-5): DAMVIQNPRYQVTQFGKPVTLSCSQTLNHNVMYWYQQKSSQAPKLLFHYYDKDFNNEADTPDNFQSRRPNTSFCFLDIRSPGLGDTAMYLCATSRDAGIYQPQHFGDGTRLSIL.

In this sample, this clonotype turned up a few times. This chain connects TRBV27 to TRBJ2-2; 9 bases agree with TRBD2. Germline V CDR1 and CDR2: MNHEY, SMNVEV (reference sequence). The CDR3 has 14 residues. V was clipped by 6 bases and J by 7 bases; unmatched bases: 6. This chain's CDR3 is CASSNSGSGGELFF. The CDR3 coding sequence is TGTGCCAGCAGCAATAGCGGGAGTGGCGGGGAGCTGTTTTTT.

The V call is TRBV6-1, the J call TRBJ1-2, with a possible D match to TRBD1 (6 bases). From germline, CDR1 is MNHNS and CDR2 SASEGT. The CDR3 sequence is 15 residues long. V lost 5 bases to trimming and J lost 4 bases, with 17 bases between them. In DNA form, the CDR3 reads TGTGCCAGCAGTACCCTACAGGGTTTCATCTATGGCTACACCTTC. Translated, it gives CASSTLQGFIYGYTF.